This T cell receptor beta chain was captured by sequencing in a study of OX40 agonist ivuxolimab in advanced cancers. Study-wide results and limits: Compared with others, partial responders at 0.1-3.0 mg/kg displayed clonal expansion among the lowest.

Only in-frame clones appear in the TCRdb table, and some are missing; sequencing was by immunoSEQ multiplex PCR. This sample has about 98,000 clones, with around nine tenths found just once. Details on this clone: Its target is unknown.

V was trimmed by 3 bases and J by 4 bases, leaving 16 bases between them. Germline values: CDR1 SEHNR, CDR2 FQNEAQ (reference sequence). This CDR3 region has 17 residues. This chain joins TRBV7-9 and TRBJ2-6; D tentatively reads TRBD1 or TRBD2 (6 bases each). This TCR came from an adult with an advanced solid tumor such as melanoma, head and neck, liver or kidney cancer. Sequenced material: CD4+ or CD8+ T cells sorted from blood, taken in a trial of the OX40 agonist ivuxolimab. This CDR3 is CASSLGGKSGGANVLTF. The CDR3 nucleotides read TGTGCCAGCAGCTTGGGGGGCAAATCGGGAGGGGCCAACGTCCTGACTTTC.